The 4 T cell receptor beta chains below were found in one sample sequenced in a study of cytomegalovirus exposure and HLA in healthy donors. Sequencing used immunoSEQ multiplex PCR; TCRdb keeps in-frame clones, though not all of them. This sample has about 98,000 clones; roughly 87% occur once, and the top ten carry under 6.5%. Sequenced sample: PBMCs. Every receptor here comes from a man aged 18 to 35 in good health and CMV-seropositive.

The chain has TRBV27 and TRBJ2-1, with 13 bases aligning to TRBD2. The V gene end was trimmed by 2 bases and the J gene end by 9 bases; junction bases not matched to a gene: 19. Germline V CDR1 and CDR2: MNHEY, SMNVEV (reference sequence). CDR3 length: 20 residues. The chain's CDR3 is CASSLPPLTSGRAMGREQFF. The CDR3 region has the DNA TGTGCCAGCAGTTTACCTCCCCTAACTAGCGGGAGGGCCATGGGTCGTGAGCAGTTCTTC.

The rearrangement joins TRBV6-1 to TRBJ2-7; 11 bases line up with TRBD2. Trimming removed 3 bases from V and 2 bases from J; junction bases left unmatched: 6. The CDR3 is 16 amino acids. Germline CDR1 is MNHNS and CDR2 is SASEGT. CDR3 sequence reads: CASSDKGTSGTYEQYF. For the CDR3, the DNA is TGTGCCAGCAGTGATAAGGGGACTAGCGGAACCTACGAGCAGTACTTC.

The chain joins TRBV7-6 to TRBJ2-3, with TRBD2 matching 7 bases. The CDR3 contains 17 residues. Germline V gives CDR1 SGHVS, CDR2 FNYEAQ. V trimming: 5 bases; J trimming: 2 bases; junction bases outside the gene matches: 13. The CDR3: CASSPTERGALTDTQYF. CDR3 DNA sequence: TGTGCCAGCAGCCCGACAGAGCGGGGTGCACTCACAGATACGCAGTATTTT.

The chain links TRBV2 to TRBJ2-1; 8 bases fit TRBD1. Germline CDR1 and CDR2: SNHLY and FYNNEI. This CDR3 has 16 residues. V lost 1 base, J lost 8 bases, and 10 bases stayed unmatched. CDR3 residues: CASSEVDRGRFDEQFF. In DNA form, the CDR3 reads TGTGCCAGCAGTGAAGTCGACAGGGGCAGATTCGATGAGCAGTTCTTC.